This is a list of T cell receptor beta chains from one sample in a study of cytotoxic CD8 clonotypes in ibrutinib-treated CLL. Clones were read by immunoSEQ multiplex PCR, and TCRdb kept only the in-frame ones, dropping some. The table records roughly 29,000 clones, 57% of them present only once. Material: PBMCs, obtained before ibrutinib treatment. The source is a human donor with chronic lymphocytic leukemia. Both conserved end residues are part of each CDR3. Fields, in order: V gene, J gene, CDR3 protein.

v_gene: TRBV4-2
j_gene: TRBJ1-2
CDR3aa: CASSQDRPIGYGYTF

v_gene: TRBV28
j_gene: TRBJ2-1
CDR3aa: CASRRRDRPKQFF

v_gene: TRBV5-1
j_gene: TRBJ2-7
CDR3aa: CASSTDSGRYEQYF

v_gene: TRBV10-3
j_gene: TRBJ2-3
CDR3aa: CAIRGQVGTDTQYF

v_gene: TRBV10-3
j_gene: TRBJ1-2
CDR3aa: CAISESRDGGNYGYTF

v_gene: TRBV5-1
j_gene: TRBJ1-1
CDR3aa: CASSPLQGRTEAFF

v_gene: TRBV19
j_gene: TRBJ2-7
CDR3aa: CASSRGKSYEQYF

v_gene: TRBV7-2
j_gene: TRBJ1-5
CDR3aa: CASSLAGDQPQHF

v_gene: TRBV5-6
j_gene: TRBJ2-7
CDR3aa: CASSSYLPGTSGRIYEQYF

v_gene: TRBV19
j_gene: TRBJ2-5
CDR3aa: CASGIAGRLFKETQYF

v_gene: TRBV7-9
j_gene: TRBJ2-2
CDR3aa: CASSFRTGMNTGELFF

v_gene: TRBV9
j_gene: TRBJ1-4
CDR3aa: CASRTTGDEKLFF

v_gene: TRBV5-4
j_gene: TRBJ2-2
CDR3aa: CASSFFGTGELFF

v_gene: TRBV7-9
j_gene: TRBJ2-7
CDR3aa: CASSLSPSYYEQYF